This T cell receptor beta chain was captured in a study of blood T cell repertoires in COVID-19. As for the study in general: Samples representing acute and convalescent COVID-19 were sourced from the United States, Italy and Spain. Sources were T cells, B-cell-depleted T cells, or PBMCs; the material itself was cDNA or gDNA.

Germline assignment: CDR1 MNHEY and CDR2 SVGEGT. Trimming left V 2 bases short and J 5 bases short, with 12 bases between. The CDR3 is made up of 14 amino acids. Methods used by the authors: The assay estimated nucleated cells by amplifying reference gene primers. Using immunoSEQ multiplex PCR, the repertoire was profiled, and TCRdb retains in-frame clones only, with some absent. The D gene and trimming were derived from the DNA, and the V and J assignments and clone size from that table. The data hold under 95,000 clones, with around 79% observed a single time. Sequencing used peripheral blood. The sequence was collected from a man aged 50 to 60 with acute or convalescent COVID-19. This chain links TRBV6-2 or TRBV6-3 with TRBJ2-5; perhaps TRBD2 as D (5 bases). CDR3 DNA sequence: TGTGCCAGCAGTTACCCCGTTGAGCGGGAGACCCAGTACTTC. It translates to CASSYPVERETQYF.